The present entry profiles one TCR beta chain with its context. Its antigen remains unidentified. These data belong to a study of cytomegalovirus exposure and HLA in healthy donors. Study-level results: For TCR beta chains, V- and J-gene trimming was later linked to a missense DCLRE1C variant. Per published reports, the classifier diagnosed cytomegalovirus status with high specificity and sensitivity.

The PCR ran on 60 Vbeta and 13 Jbeta primers. The repertoire was sequenced with immunoSEQ multiplex PCR; TCRdb's copy has only in-frame clones and lacks some. The data include about 200,000 clones; the top ten clones carry around 0.74%. From germline, CDR1 is SGHVS and CDR2 FQNEAQ. Trimming removed 5 bases from V and 5 bases from J; junction bases left unmatched: 16. The CDR3 is 19 residues long. The sample comprised PBMCs. The chain combines TRBV7-8 with TRBJ2-1, with 12 nucleotides matching TRBD2. This sequence was found in a boy aged 5-17 years in good health and CMV-seronegative. The CDR3 region has the DNA TGTGCCAGCAGCCCGAGGACTAGCGGGGCCAACCTTCGAAACAATGAGCAGTTCTTC. The encoded protein is CASSPRTSGANLRNNEQFF.